The 12 T cell receptor beta chains reported below all come from one sample, sequenced in a study of T cells in Graves' hyperthyroidism and ophthalmopathy. TCR beta CDR3 regions were amplified from RNA. The TCR CDR3 was amplified in a first-round RT-PCR using the HTBI primer set. TCRdb re-called the multiplex PCR reads with MiXCR, one entry per CDR3 protein. This table has about 350,000 distinct CDR3 sequences, about 14% appearing once. The specimen was blood. These receptors were collected from a woman in her 30s with Graves' hyperthyroidism.

J is TRBJ2-2 and V is TRBV6-1, with 8 bases aligning to TRBD1. CDR1 and CDR2 from the germline V gene are MNHNS and SASEGT. The CDR3 runs to 14 residues. The V segment lost 6 bases and the J segment 3 bases; nucleotides outside the gene matches: 3. Written as DNA, the CDR3 is TGTGCCAGCAGGGACAGGGTGTACACCGGGGAGCTGTTTTTT. Residues: CASRDRVYTGELFF.

The table lists this clonotype with many counts. This chain joins TRBV28 and TRBJ2-7; no clear D gene. Trimming took off 6 bases at V and 5 bases at J, with 14 bases between the two ends. Germline V gene lookup returns CDR1 MDHEN and CDR2 SYDVKM. The CDR3 consists of 13 residues. This CDR3 reads CASRPSKGNEQYF. In nucleotides, the CDR3 is TGTGCCAGCAGACCCTCGAAAGGGAACGAGCAGTACTTC.

Comment on this clonotype: The germline gene is not matched at one end of the junction; a read error may be the cause. The gene calls are TRBV28 and TRBJ2-7; TRBD2 agrees at 9 bases. This CDR3 region has 14 residues. The germline CDR1 and CDR2 sequences are MDHEN and SYDVKM. The CDR3 nucleotides read TGTGCCAGCGGTTTTGGGACTAGCATCCGCGAGCAGTACTTC. Translation gives CASGFGTSIREQYF.

This clonotype was detected only a few times. The V gene is TRBV5-1, the J gene TRBJ2-3; TRBD2 agrees at 9 bases. The ends lost 0 bases at V and 9 bases at J; junction bases unmatched: 8. This CDR3 is 15 amino acids long. The germline gives CDR1 SGHRS, CDR2 YFSETQ. The CDR3 protein is CASSLASGALRTQYF. Written as DNA, the CDR3 is TGCGCCAGCAGCTTGGCTAGCGGGGCCCTTCGGACGCAGTATTTT.

This clonotype was counted only a few times. V and J are TRBV7-2 and TRBJ2-3; 12 positions match TRBD2. Germline V gene lookup returns CDR1 SGHTA and CDR2 FQGNSA. The CDR3 covers 15 residues. J was trimmed by 6 bases and V by 8 bases; bases with no gene match: 9. The CDR3 here is CASQTSGGFSDTQYF. For the CDR3, the DNA is TGTGCCAGCCAGACTAGCGGGGGATTTTCCGATACGCAGTATTTT.

This clonotype was recorded at least ten times. This chain connects TRBV2 to TRBJ2-2; D is unclear. The germline CDR1 and CDR2 sequences are SNHLY and FYNNEI. V shed 4 bases and J shed 1 base, with 4 bases lying between them. The CDR3 loop spans 13 amino acids. The CDR3 sequence: CASSVLNTGELFF. CDR3 DNA: TGTGCCAGCAGTGTCTTGAACACCGGGGAGCTGTTTTTT.

This clonotype was recorded at least ten times. This chain links TRBV7-9 with TRBJ1-6; TRBD1 is a possible D gene (6 bases). In germline, CDR1 is SEHNR, CDR2 FQNEAQ (reference sequence). This CDR3 is 12 amino acids long. V gave up 1 base and J gave up 13 bases, with 8 bases separating them. CDR3 DNA: TGTGCCAGCAGCTTAGTTACAGGGCCCCTCCACTTT. It specifies CASSLVTGPLHF. The variable domain in full, completed from reference TRBV7-9 and TRBJ1-6, reads DTGVSQNPRHKITKRGQNVTFRCDPISEHNRLYWYRQTLGQGPEFLTYFQNEAQLEKSRLLSDRFSAERPKGSFSTLEIQRTEQGDSAMYLCASSLVTGPLHFGNGTRLTVT.

This clonotype was counted many times. Here the CDR3 DNA reads TGTGCCAGCAGCCCCGGACAGCCAGCGGAGACCCAGTACTTC. Translated, it gives CASSPGQPAETQYF. The chain combines TRBV7-2 with TRBJ2-5; perhaps TRBD1 as D (6 bases). Germline-derived CDR1 and CDR2 are SGHTA and FQGNSA. V lost 5 bases to trimming and J lost 5 bases, with 15 bases between them. There are 14 residues in the CDR3. Based on the CDR3 plus reference TRBV7-2 and TRBJ2-5, the full variable domain is GAGVSQSPSNKVTEKGKDVELRCDPISGHTALYWYRQSLGQGLEFLIYFQGNSAPDKSGLPSDRFSAERTGGSVSTLTIQRTQQEDSAVYLCASSPGQPAETQYFGPGTRLLVL.

In its sample, this clonotype was seen many times. The chain joins TRBV27 to TRBJ1-3; no reliable D call. Germline CDR1 and CDR2: MNHEY and SMNVEV (reference sequence). The length of the CDR3 is 13 residues. V dropped 6 bases and J dropped 0 bases, with 6 bases sitting between them. CDR3 DNA: TGTGCCAGCAGCACGGTCTCTGGAAACACCATATATTTT. It translates to CASSTVSGNTIYF.

This clonotype was seen only a few times. This chain connects TRBV29-1 to TRBJ2-2, with a possible D match to TRBD1 (6 bases). V shed 5 bases and J shed 6 bases, with 13 bases lying between them. Germline V CDR1 and CDR2: SQVTM, ANQGSEA. This CDR3 contains 13 residues. CDR3 sequence reads: CSVLGAKPGELFF. The CDR3 region has the DNA TGCAGCGTTCTGGGGGCAAAACCCGGGGAGCTGTTTTTT.

This clonotype was seen a few times. This chain uses TRBV6-2 or TRBV6-3 with TRBJ2-6; a possible D gene is TRBD2 (5 bases). This CDR3 has 17 amino acids. The germline V gene has CDR1 MNHEY and CDR2 SVGEGT. V was trimmed by 2 bases and J by 4 bases, leaving 15 bases between them. The CDR3 loop is CASSYIMGTGGANVLTF. The DNA for the CDR3 is TGTGCCAGCAGTTACATCATGGGTACGGGAGGGGCCAACGTCCTGACTTTC.

This clonotype was detected many times. The rearrangement joins TRBV2 to TRBJ1-5; tentative D call: TRBD1 (6 bases). Germline V CDR1 and CDR2: SNHLY, FYNNEI. V lost 6 bases and J 6 bases, leaving 15 bases between the germline ends. The CDR3 extends over 14 amino acids. CDR3 sequence reads: CASSEYRVVQPQHF. CDR3 in DNA: TGTGCCAGCAGCGAGTACAGGGTTGTTCAGCCCCAGCATTTT.